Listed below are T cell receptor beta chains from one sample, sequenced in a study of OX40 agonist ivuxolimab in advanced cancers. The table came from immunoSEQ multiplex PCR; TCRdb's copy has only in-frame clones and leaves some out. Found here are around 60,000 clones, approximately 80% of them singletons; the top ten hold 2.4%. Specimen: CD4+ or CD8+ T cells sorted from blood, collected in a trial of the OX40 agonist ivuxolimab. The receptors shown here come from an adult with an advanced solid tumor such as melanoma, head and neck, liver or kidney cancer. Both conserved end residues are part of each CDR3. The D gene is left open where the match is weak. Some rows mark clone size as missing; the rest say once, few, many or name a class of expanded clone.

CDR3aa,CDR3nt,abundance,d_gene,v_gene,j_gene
CASKVAGRNIQYF,TGTGCCAGCAAAGTCGCAGGGAGAAACATTCAGTACTTC,NA,NA,TRBV2,TRBJ2-4
CATIEGPRNEKLFF,TGTGCCACCATTGAGGGGCCTCGTAATGAAAAACTGTTTTTT,NA,NA,TRBV15,TRBJ1-4
CASSQVLNQPQHF,TGCGCCAGCAGCCAAGTCCTCAATCAGCCCCAGCATTTT,NA,NA,TRBV4-3,TRBJ1-5
CASSSQGLGIQYF,TGTGCCAGCAGCTCACAGGGGTTAGGCATTCAGTACTTC,NA,TRBD1,TRBV11-2,TRBJ2-4
CASSLDRGPRYEQYF,TGTGCCAGCAGCCTGGACAGGGGGCCTCGCTACGAGCAGTACTTC,NA,TRBD1,TRBV7-2,TRBJ2-7
CASSQGQSVTEAFF,TGCGCCAGCAGCCAAGGACAGTCGGTAACTGAAGCTTTCTTT,once,NA,TRBV5-1,TRBJ1-1
CASSLVGTQYF,TGTGCCAGCAGCTTAGTGGGGACCCAGTACTTC,NA,NA,TRBV7-9,TRBJ2-5
CASSSRTLEKLFF,TGTGCCAGTAGTTCCAGGACTCTTGAAAAACTGTTTTTT,NA,NA,TRBV19,TRBJ1-4
CASSEVQPGQGADTF,TGTGCCAGCAGTGAAGTGCAACCGGGACAGGGGGCAGACACCTTC,NA,TRBD1,TRBV6-1,TRBJ1-2
CASSFGQGRRETQYF,TGTGCCAGCAGTTTTGGACAGGGCAGACGAGAGACCCAGTACTTC,medium-sized,TRBD1,TRBV28,TRBJ2-5
CASSWTGQGNTEAFF,TGTGCCAGCAGCTGGACTGGACAGGGAAACACTGAAGCTTTCTTT,NA,TRBD1,TRBV7-8,TRBJ1-1